Below, 18 T cell receptor beta chains from the same sample are listed, as sequenced in a study of blood T cell repertoires in COVID-19. TCRdb's copy holds only in-frame clones and misses some; the assay was immunoSEQ multiplex PCR. Of about 190,000 clones in the sample, around 86% were seen once. The specimen sequenced was PBMCs or T cells enriched from blood (not recorded which). The receptor set was obtained from a woman in her thirties or forties in a cohort exposed to, infected with or recovered from COVID-19 (not recorded which).

In this sample, this clone turned up once. The chain links TRBV6-1 to TRBJ2-7, with a tentative D call TRBD2 (6 bases). Trimming took off 0 bases at V and 4 bases at J, with 19 bases between the two ends. Germline V gives CDR1 MNHNS, CDR2 SASEGT. This CDR3 spans 17 amino acids. This CDR3 is CASSEAPASQGGYEQYF. Here the CDR3 DNA reads TGTGCCAGCAGTGAAGCGCCGGCTTCTCAGGGAGGTTACGAGCAGTACTTC.

This sequence joins TRBV27 and TRBJ1-2; 8 nucleotides agree with TRBD1. Germline values: CDR1 MNHEY, CDR2 SMNVEV (reference sequence). CDR3 length: 12 residues. J gave up 4 bases and V 10 bases, and 5 bases lay outside the gene matches. The CDR3 sequence: CAIRTGPYGYTF. The CDR3 DNA is TGTGCCATCCGGACAGGGCCCTATGGCTACACCTTC.

V is TRBV6-2 or TRBV6-3 and J is TRBJ2-3, with 10 bases matching TRBD1. The J segment lost 5 bases and the V segment lost 5 bases, leaving 10 bases of the junction unmatched. The CDR3 length is 16 residues. Germline CDR1 and CDR2: MNHEY and SVGEGT. The CDR3 reads CASSTGDRGSVDTQYF. CDR3 nucleotides: TGTGCCAGCAGTACTGGGGACAGGGGAAGTGTAGATACGCAGTATTTT.

The rearrangement uses TRBV7-9 and TRBJ1-1, with TRBD1 matching 10 bases. Per germline, CDR1 SEHNR and CDR2 FQNEAQ (reference sequence). The CDR3 runs to 17 residues. The trim removed 5 bases at V and 2 bases at J, leaving 11 bases unmatched. The CDR3 sequence is CASSLPLGQGDNTEAFF. The DNA for the CDR3 is TGTGCCAGCAGCCTTCCTTTAGGACAGGGGGACAACACTGAAGCTTTCTTT.

The chain carries TRBV7-9 and TRBJ1-6; no firm D call. The CDR3 has 13 amino acids. From germline, CDR1 is SEHNR and CDR2 FQNEAQ (reference sequence). Trimming shortened V by 2 bases and J by 10 bases, and 9 bases separated the two germline ends. Written as DNA, the CDR3 is TGTGCCAGCAGCTTAACGAACACGTCACCCCTCCACTTT. It encodes CASSLTNTSPLHF.

J is TRBJ1-2 and V is TRBV30; D unresolved. Trimming pared 1 base from V and 0 bases from J, leaving 9 bases between. This CDR3 contains 14 residues. Germline lookup yields CDR1 GTSNPN and CDR2 SVGIG (reference sequence). This CDR3 reads CAWSASSANYGYTF. In DNA form, the CDR3 reads TGTGCCTGGAGTGCGAGCTCGGCTAACTATGGCTACACCTTC.

This clone showed up just a few times. This chain uses TRBV15 with TRBJ1-5; 7 nucleotides match TRBD1. From germline, CDR1 is LNHNV and CDR2 YYDKDF (reference sequence). Trimming removed 9 bases from V and 9 bases from J; junction bases left unmatched: 8. The CDR3 is made up of 12 amino acids. This chain's CDR3 is CATGDSERPQHF. CDR3 nucleotides: TGTGCCACGGGGGACAGCGAAAGGCCCCAGCATTTT.

The rearrangement joins TRBV6-5 to TRBJ1-1, with D maybe TRBD1 (6 bases). Germline CDR1 and CDR2: MNHEY and SVGAGI. The V end was cut by 8 bases, the J end by 4 bases, with 14 bases between. The CDR3 is made up of 13 amino acids. For the CDR3, the DNA is TGTGCCAGCGGCATGTCCAGGGGCACTGAAGCTTTCTTT. Protein product: CASGMSRGTEAFF.

The CDR3 region is CSASWGTEQFF. CDR3 nucleotide sequence: TGCAGTGCCTCATGGGGGACAGAGCAGTTCTTC. The chain is built from TRBV20-1 and TRBJ2-1; maybe TRBD1 (6 bases). This CDR3 spans 11 amino acids. Germline V gene data show CDR1 as DFQATT and CDR2 as SNEGSKA (reference sequence). Trimming stripped 6 bases from V and 10 bases from J, with 13 bases between.

The chain combines TRBV9 with TRBJ1-2; D uncertain. Trimming left V 0 bases short and J 2 bases short, with 11 bases between. Germline CDR1 is SGDLS and CDR2 is YYNGEE. This CDR3 has 15 residues. The CDR3 nucleotides are TGTGCCAGCAGCGTAGTTGAGGCAGCCAACTATGGCTACACCTTC. Its translation is CASSVVEAANYGYTF. Using reference TRBV9 and TRBJ1-2 for the parts outside the CDR3, the full variable domain is DSGVTQTPKHLITATGQRVTLRCSPRSGDLSVYWYQQSLDQGLQFLIQYYNGEERAKGNILERFSAQQFPDLHSELNLSSLELGDSALYFCASSVVEAANYGYTFGSGTRLTVV.

The chain joins TRBV27 to TRBJ2-3; possibly TRBD2 for D (6 bases). The V end lost 6 bases, the J end lost 1 base, and 14 bases lay between the germline ends. The CDR3 is made up of 15 amino acids. Germline CDR1 MNHEY, CDR2 SMNVEV (reference sequence). The CDR3: CASRPPGLRTDTQYF. CDR3 coding DNA: TGTGCCAGCAGACCACCGGGACTCCGCACAGATACGCAGTATTTT.

On this clone itself: An end of the junction differs from the germline gene, which may be a read error. The chain links TRBV9 to TRBJ2-1; 8 nucleotides agree with TRBD2. The CDR3 has 15 amino acids. CDR1 and CDR2 (germline): SGDLS, YYNGEE. The CDR3 bases are TGTGCCAGCAGCGCCGGGACTAGGGTTTACGATGAGCAGCTCTTC. Translated, it gives CASSAGTRVYDEQLF. Variable domain in full (rest from reference TRBV9 and TRBJ2-1): DSGVTQTPKHLITATGQRVTLRCSPRSGDLSVYWYQQSLDQGLQFLIQYYNGEERAKGNILERFSAQQFPDLHSELNLSSLELGDSALYFCASSAGTRVYDEQLFGPGTRLTVL.

CDR3 nucleotides: TGTGCCAGCTCACCGGCAGTTAATGAAAAACTGTTTTTT. Translating gives CASSPAVNEKLFF. J is TRBJ1-4 and V is TRBV18; no reliable D call. Germline V lookup: CDR1 KGHSH, CDR2 LQKENI. This CDR3 is 13 amino acids long. V was trimmed by 3 bases and J by 4 bases, leaving 6 bases between them.

In its sample, this clone was seen once. This chain connects TRBV15 to TRBJ1-5; 7 bases agree with TRBD1. CDR3 size: 15 residues. Losses at the gene ends were 0 bases for V and 3 bases for J; bases not matched to a gene: 2. Looked up from germline, CDR1 is LNHNV and CDR2 is YYDKDF (reference sequence). CDR3 region: CATSRDRGSNQPQHF. CDR3 nucleotide sequence: TGTGCCACCAGCAGAGACAGGGGGTCCAATCAGCCCCAGCATTTT.

This clone was found many times. This chain uses TRBV11-2 with TRBJ1-3, with TRBD1 matching 7 bases. Germline V gives CDR1 SGHAT, CDR2 FQNNGV. This CDR3 contains 17 residues. V trimming: 6 bases; J trimming: 0 bases; junction bases outside the gene matches: 11. CDR3 sequence: CASSRHRGESSGNTIYF. The CDR3 DNA sequence: TGTGCCAGCAGTAGACACAGGGGCGAGAGCTCTGGAAACACCATATATTTT.

V usage is TRBV4-3 and J usage is TRBJ1-3; D not certain. This CDR3 is 17 amino acids long. Trimming pared 0 bases from V and 0 bases from J, leaving 12 bases between. The germline V gene has CDR1 LGHNA and CDR2 YSLEER. The CDR3 spells CASSQDPAGSSGNTIYF. The CDR3 DNA is TGCGCCAGCAGCCAAGATCCCGCGGGGAGCTCTGGAAACACCATATATTTT.

The chain employs TRBV7-2 and TRBJ1-2; no definite D call. Germline V gene lookup returns CDR1 SGHTA and CDR2 FQGNSA. V was pared by 3 bases and J by 2 bases, with 10 bases between. This CDR3 has 14 amino acids. The CDR3 spells CASSLAGGNYGYTF. The CDR3 DNA is TGTGCCAGCAGCTTGGCTGGCGGAAACTATGGCTACACCTTC.

The rearrangement uses TRBV7-8 and TRBJ1-2, with D uncertain. This CDR3 spans 14 amino acids. V was shortened by 1 base and J by 0 bases, with 6 bases between the two germline ends. CDR1 and CDR2 (germline): SGHVS, FQNEAQ. As DNA, the CDR3 is TGTGCCAGCAGCTTAGAGACTACTAACTATGGCTACACCTTC. It codes for CASSLETTNYGYTF.